Described below is a single T cell receptor beta chain sequence and its context. This clone was observed many times. This receptor's antigen is unknown. The read falls 3 residues short of the CDR3 end, and the missing part is taken from the germline J gene. Cut back by 6 bases and 4 bases, the V and J ends lie 19 bases apart. In the germline V gene (reference sequence), CDR1 corresponds to LNHDA and CDR2 to SQIVND. The CDR3 covers 16 residues, taking in both the cysteine and the phenylalanine. Sequencing covers 39 bases of the CDR3, shown here with the frame starting at base 1. The sample belongs to a study of T cell clonality in common variable immunodeficiency (dated by TCRdb to between 2015 and 2017). Predominantly Caucasian heritage was noted among both the CVID patients and the healthy controls. From each donor, roughly 4.5 to 8 ml of heparinized peripheral whole blood was collected. TCRbeta CDR3 repertoires were sequenced from genomic DNA of adults with common variable immune deficiency (CVID) and healthy adult controls. There were about 22 healthy adult volunteers in the control group (approximately 12 female and 10 male), ranging in age from about 23 to 66 years, with a mean age of around 33. Diluted blood was subjected to density centrifugation over Hypaque 1077 or Ficoll-Paque for isolation of peripheral blood mononuclear cells. Unsorted mononuclear cells served as the source of genomic DNA, which was extracted either by Qiagen column purification or by a centrifugation-based method.

For sequencing, equivalent amounts of genomic DNA were input from CVID and control samples. For every sample, a 60 bp segment covering the rearranged TCRbeta CDR3 region was amplified and then sequenced. The immunoSEQ assay, a bias-corrected multiplex PCR combined with high-throughput sequencing, was used to amplify TCRbeta. The paper's processing steps were these. Every unique nucleotide sequence was considered a clone and was annotated with V, D and J genes, copy number and frequency. Sequences were labeled productive if in frame, and non-productive if out of frame or containing stop codons. Clonality was calculated from Shannon's entropy as previously described. The predicted amino acid sequences of productive clones were used to derive the mean CDR3 Kyte-Doolittle hydropathy. Using the R hclust function, scaled V gene usage was clustered hierarchically with Manhattan distance and complete linkage. Sharing of clones by CDR3 amino acid sequence was evaluated through resampling of 12 repertoires per group over 100 rounds. The repertoires were searched for 60 to 70 published EBV-specific TCRbeta sequences and fewer than 250 published CMV-specific TCRbeta sequences. A couple of CVID samples that yielded fewer than 10,000 sequences were excluded from the analysis, so fewer than 45 CVID repertoires were retained. TCRdb's version of the immuneACCESS table is confined to in-frame rearrangements and falls short of the full clone set. An unresolved V gene accounts for under half of the shortfall where checked; the remainder is of unknown origin. That table furnishes V, J and clone size, whereas the DNA furnished D and trimming. The sample records 39,000 or so clones, none occurring a single time. The ten biggest clones cover 2.5% to 3.5% of the sample.

General conclusions and limits of the study: According to the authors, figuring out what caused the increased clonality in CVID would require sequencing the repertoires of T cell subpopulations. Increased TCRbeta clonality was found in CVID subjects compared with healthy controls (t-test p = 0.018), with the increase being most characteristic of about a third of subjects. Correlations between repertoire features and clinical complications were limited by patient heterogeneity within the CVID cohort. Reportedly, TCRbeta sequences from CVID had fewer deletions and N-nucleotide insertions, and highly modified clones with 13 or more V deletions were absent from CVID. Even though DNA input was the same, control samples had an average of about 80,000 unique sequences each, compared with approximately 32,000 in CVID samples. Fewer TCRbeta clones were shared among CVID subjects than among healthy controls (p < 0.0001).

Sequencing was performed on peripheral blood mononuclear cells. The chain uses TRBV19 and TRBJ1-5; TRBD1 is possibly the D segment (5 matching bases). The sequence was obtained from a person aged 18 to 69 in good health. The CDR3 bases that were read are TGTGCCAGTAGCCTTAGACCAGGCGGGGGGAATCAGCCC. The resulting protein is CASSLRPGGGNQP. The full CDR3 protein reads CASSLRPGGGNQPQHF.